This T cell receptor (beta chain) was captured by sequencing in a study of tumor-infiltrating lymphocytes in oesophageal squamous cell carcinoma. MiXCR, run by TCRdb on the PCR reads, gives a single entry per CDR3 protein. The sample shows about 20,000 distinct CDR3 sequences, 35% to 45% of them seen only once. Germline values: CDR1 MNHNS, CDR2 SASEGT. The CDR3 spans 15 residues. Specimen: normal esophageal tissue next to the tumor. J is TRBJ2-1 and V is TRBV6-1; 7 nucleotides line up with TRBD1. The end of the DNA aligns better with TRBJ2-7, so the J call may be wrong. The clonotype originates from a female donor with esophageal squamous cell carcinoma. CDR3 bases: TGTGCCAGCAGTCGGTATACAGGGGTCGGCTACGAGCAGTACTTC. Encoded protein: CASSRYTGVGYEQYF.